This T cell receptor beta chain was identified in a study of control samples from healthy donors and cancer patients. Using immunoSEQ multiplex PCR, the repertoire was profiled, and TCRdb retains in-frame clones only, with some absent. Seen here are around 53,000 clones, approximately 86% observed once, and the top ten hold over 13%. Trimming pared 2 bases from V and 0 bases from J, leaving 11 bases between. The CDR3 runs 15 residues. Germline V gene data show CDR1 as MNHEY and CDR2 as SVGAGI. The sequenced sample consisted of PBMCs. The rearrangement uses TRBV6-5 and TRBJ2-7; D is uncertain. This sequence was found in a man between 60 and 75 years old with head and neck cancer. CDR3 amino acids: CASSYGQPYSYEQYF. The CDR3 DNA reads as TGTGCCAGCAGTTACGGGCAGCCTTACTCCTACGAGCAGTACTTC.